This TCR beta chain appears in the sequencing data of a study of cytomegalovirus exposure and HLA in healthy donors. Study context: Assignment to the Caucasian-associated ancestry cluster applied to more than 75% of the approximately 420 genotyped donors.

A note on this clone: The target antigen is unknown.

Germline V gives CDR1 LNHDA, CDR2 SQIVND (reference sequence). The germline V and J ends were trimmed by 6 bases and 0 bases, with 15 bases remaining between them. This CDR3 spans 16 amino acids. Primers included in the PCR were 60 Vbeta and 13 Jbeta primers. Only in-frame clones appear in the TCRdb table, and some are missing; sequencing was by immunoSEQ multiplex PCR. The sample has roughly 160,000 clones, 75% to 90% seen once. Study-wide results and caveats: The study recorded about 150 TCR beta chains that were cytomegalovirus-associated. Later examination showed HLA-associated TCR beta chains had greater clonal expansion than equally common others. When the data were analyzed later, several of the most significant clusters appeared to be linked to common viral pathogens.

The sequence derives from a male donor in good health and CMV-seronegative. The sequenced sample consisted of PBMCs. The V and J genes are TRBV19 and TRBJ1-5; D might be TRBD1 (5 bases). As DNA, the CDR3 is TGTGCCAGTAGGGATTTAGGGGACTATAGCAATCAGCCCCAGCATTTT. It translates to CASRDLGDYSNQPQHF.